Detailed here is one T cell receptor (beta chain). Germline CDR1 reads MDHEN; CDR2 reads SYDVKM. The CDR3 loop spans 14 amino acids. J gave up 2 bases and V 9 bases, and 10 bases lay outside the gene matches. This record comes from a study of early T cells in non-severe SARS-CoV-2 infection. Individual cDNA molecules received unique molecular identifiers. One entry per CDR3 protein results from TCRdb running MiXCR on the 5' RACE reads. The sample shows fewer than 110,000 distinct CDR3 sequences, around 10% of them seen only once. Input material: whole blood. This clonotype was obtained from an adult who was a healthcare worker with PCR-confirmed SARS-CoV-2 infection or an uninfected control (not recorded which). The chain carries TRBV28 and TRBJ2-7; 7 nucleotides match TRBD2. The CDR3 is CASHNVAGTYEQYF. Here the CDR3 DNA reads TGTGCCAGTCACAACGTAGCGGGCACCTACGAGCAGTACTTC.